What follows are 22 T cell receptor beta chains derived from one specimen sequenced in a study of blood T cell repertoires in COVID-19. TCRdb's copy holds only in-frame clones and misses some; the assay was immunoSEQ multiplex PCR. Altogether a few hundred thousand clones are present, more than 75% being singletons, with the ten largest covering 0.75% to 1%. Sequences were obtained from peripheral blood. These receptors were taken from a woman aged 40-49 years who had recovered from COVID-19.

The genes are TRBV6-2 or TRBV6-3 and TRBJ2-3; 8 bases fit TRBD2. The germline V gene encodes CDR1 MNHEY and CDR2 SVGEGT. This CDR3 contains 15 residues. J gave up 6 bases and V 3 bases, and 8 bases lay outside the gene matches. CDR3 DNA sequence: TGTGCCAGCAGTTATTGGGCGGGAGGTGCGGATACGCAGTATTTT. Amino acids: CASSYWAGGADTQYF.

This chain joins TRBV6-1 and TRBJ1-4; D unclear. The length of the CDR3 is 17 residues. V was shortened by 3 bases and J by 0 bases, with 14 bases between the two germline ends. The V gene's germline CDR1 is MNHNS and CDR2 SASEGT. As DNA, the CDR3 is TGTGCCAGCAGTGAGGGGAGAACCCTGGCAACTAATGAAAAACTGTTTTTT. It encodes CASSEGRTLATNEKLFF.

This chain links TRBV25-1 with TRBJ1-1; weak D call: TRBD1 (6 bases). The CDR3 has 17 residues. The germline V gene has CDR1 MGHDK and CDR2 SYGVNS. Trimming pared 3 bases from V and 2 bases from J, leaving 19 bases between. The CDR3 sequence is CASSDPGVVGLNTEAFF. The CDR3 DNA is TGTGCCAGCAGTGACCCAGGGGTGGTGGGACTAAACACTGAAGCTTTCTTT. Combining the CDR3 with reference TRBV25-1 and TRBJ1-1 gives the whole variable domain EADIYQTPRYLVIGTGKKITLECSQTMGHDKMYWYQQDPGMELHLIHYSYGVNSTEKGDLSSESTVSRIRTEHFPLTLESARPSHTSQYLCASSDPGVVGLNTEAFFGQGTRLTVV.

J is TRBJ1-2 and V is TRBV19; 10 positions match TRBD1. CDR1 LNHDA and CDR2 SQIVND come from the germline V gene (reference sequence). After removal of 7 bases from V and 4 bases from J, the junction contained 9 bases not matched to a gene. CDR3 length equals 15 residues. CDR3 sequence reads: CASTKTRTGGYGYTF. The CDR3 DNA follows: TGTGCCAGTACCAAGACCCGGACAGGGGGCTATGGCTACACCTTC.

This chain joins TRBV18 and TRBJ1-3; a possible D gene is TRBD1 (6 bases). CDR3 length equals 16 residues. With 6 bases removed from V and 4 bases from J, the gap between germline ends came to 19 bases. The germline CDR1 and CDR2 sequences are KGHSH and LQKENI. The CDR3, as DNA: TGTGCCAGCTCCCCCGTCGTGGGGGCGCGAGGAAACACCATATATTTT. Amino acid sequence: CASSPVVGARGNTIYF.

The chain joins TRBV5-4 to TRBJ2-1; 12 bases line up with TRBD2. CDR1 SGHNT and CDR2 YYREEE come from the germline V gene (reference sequence). V was clipped by 5 bases and J by 7 bases; unmatched bases: 7. This CDR3 has 15 amino acids. CDR3 loop: CASRGASGRANEQFF. The CDR3 DNA sequence: TGTGCCAGCAGGGGGGCTAGCGGGAGGGCGAATGAGCAGTTCTTC. Supplemented by reference TRBV5-4 and TRBJ2-1, the full variable domain reads ETGVTQSPTHLIKTRGQQVTLRCSSQSGHNTVSWYQQALGQGPQFIFQYYREEENGRGNFPPRFSGLQFPNYSSELNVNALELDDSALYLCASRGASGRANEQFFGPGTRLTVL.

This clone was recorded a few times. The genes are TRBV3-1 (or the pseudogene TRBV3-2) and TRBJ1-1; 7 bases agree with TRBD1. The CDR3 consists of 14 residues. CDR1 LGHDT and CDR2 YNNKEL come from the germline V gene (reference sequence). The V gene end was trimmed by 5 bases and the J gene end by 4 bases; junction bases not matched to a gene: 7. The CDR3 sequence is CASSSAGGSTEAFF. Here the CDR3 DNA reads TGTGCCAGCAGCTCGGCAGGGGGTTCCACTGAAGCTTTCTTT.

The chain carries TRBV5-6 and TRBJ2-5; 14 nucleotides match TRBD2. This CDR3 spans 16 amino acids. The trim removed 5 bases at V and 5 bases at J, leaving 8 bases unmatched. Germline CDR1 reads SGHDT; CDR2 reads YYEEEE. Here the CDR3 DNA reads TGTGCCAGCAGGGCCGGGACTAGCGGGAGATGGGAGACCCAGTACTTC. Residues: CASRAGTSGRWETQYF.

This clone was picked up one time. The chain is built from TRBV7-6 and TRBJ1-1; D uncertain. Germline lookup yields CDR1 SGHVS and CDR2 FNYEAQ. V was cut by 5 bases and J by 1 base, with 11 bases left in between. The CDR3 contains 14 residues. The CDR3 DNA reads TGTGCCAGCAGCCCGGTTGAGGGGAACACTGAAGCTTTCTTT. Amino acid sequence: CASSPVEGNTEAFF. Drawing the rest from reference TRBV7-6 and TRBJ1-1, the complete variable domain is GAGVSQSPRYKVTKRGQDVALRCDPISGHVSLYWYRQALGQGPEFLTYFNYEAQQDKSGLPNDRFSAERPEGSISTLTIQRTEQRDSAMYRCASSPVEGNTEAFFGQGTRLTVV.

The J gene is TRBJ1-1, the V gene TRBV12-3 or TRBV12-4; possible D gene TRBD1, 5 bases. The germline V and J ends were trimmed by 7 bases and 1 base, with 10 bases remaining between them. The CDR3 contains 13 residues. The CDR3 DNA reads as TGTGCCAGCAAGAGCGACAGGAACACTGAAGCTTTCTTT. It translates to CASKSDRNTEAFF.

The genes are TRBV19 and TRBJ1-5; perhaps TRBD1 as D (5 bases). V lost 3 bases and J 2 bases, leaving 11 bases between the germline ends. The CDR3 spans 15 residues. The V gene's germline CDR1 is LNHDA and CDR2 SQIVND (reference sequence). Written as DNA, the CDR3 is TGTGCCAGTAGTATCGGGCCGGGGGGCAATCAGCCCCAGCATTTT. Protein: CASSIGPGGNQPQHF.

The J gene is TRBJ2-7, the V gene TRBV14; possibly TRBD1 for D (9 bases). The germline CDR1 and CDR2 sequences are SGHDN and FVKESK. CDR3 length: 18 residues. V gave up 0 bases and J gave up 3 bases, with 21 bases separating them. The CDR3 protein is CASSQDWDRVSGSYEQYF. In nucleotides, the CDR3 is TGTGCCAGCAGCCAAGATTGGGACAGGGTCAGCGGGAGCTACGAGCAGTACTTC.

V usage is TRBV30 and J usage is TRBJ2-1, with 15 bases fitting TRBD2. V lost 3 bases and J lost 13; bases outside the gene matches: 13. CDR1 is GTSNPN and CDR2 is SVGIG in the germline V gene (reference sequence). The CDR3 totals 16 residues. CDR3 protein: CAWSPPGLAGGRSQFF. CDR3 nucleotides: TGTGCCTGGAGCCCTCCGGGACTAGCGGGAGGAAGGAGTCAGTTCTTC.

V gene TRBV7-8 combines with J gene TRBJ1-1; D uncertain. The germline V gene encodes CDR1 SGHVS and CDR2 FQNEAQ. V was cut by 7 bases and J by 4 bases, with 13 bases left in between. The CDR3 contains 13 residues. The CDR3 nucleotides read TGTGCCAGCAACCCCTCGGGGATCACTGAAGCTTTCTTT. It is translated as CASNPSGITEAFF.

Notes on this clone: Sequence at one end of the junction differs from germline and may be a read error. The V and J genes are TRBV12-3 or TRBV12-4 and TRBJ1-6; 12 positions agree with TRBD1. This CDR3 is built from 12 residues. The CDR3, as DNA: TGTGCCAGCAGAGGGACAGGGGGCTGGCGGCGCTTT. This sequence encodes CASRGTGGWRRF.

V and J are TRBV27 and TRBJ1-2, with TRBD1 matching 8 bases. The CDR3 totals 15 residues. The V gene end was trimmed by 5 bases and the J gene end by 1 base; junction bases not matched to a gene: 6. Per germline, CDR1 MNHEY and CDR2 SMNVEV (reference sequence). This CDR3 is CASSPRTGLNYGYTF. The CDR3 nucleotides read TGTGCCAGCAGTCCCAGGACAGGGCTTAACTATGGCTACACCTTC.

This chain joins TRBV2 and TRBJ2-1; D is perhaps TRBD2 (5 bases). V was clipped by 7 bases and J by 1 base, with 11 bases between them. The CDR3 totals 14 residues. The germline CDR1 and CDR2 sequences are SNHLY and FYNNEI. As DNA, the CDR3 is TGTGCCAGCACGTCCCCGGGATCCTACAATGAGCAGTTCTTC. It yields the protein CASTSPGSYNEQFF.

The V gene is TRBV19, the J gene TRBJ1-2; no reliable D call. CDR1 and CDR2 (germline): LNHDA, SQIVND (reference sequence). The CDR3 consists of 15 residues. V shed 7 bases and J shed 5 bases, with 20 bases lying between them. The CDR3 DNA reads TGTGCCAGTACCACCCAGGCCATCTCGGGGTATGGCTACACCTTC. The encoded protein is CASTTQAISGYGYTF.

This sequence joins TRBV5-1 and TRBJ2-2; D possibly corresponds to TRBD1 (5 bases). V shed 3 bases and J shed 1 base, with 7 bases lying between them. The germline V gene has CDR1 SGHRS and CDR2 YFSETQ. This CDR3 region has 14 residues. The CDR3: CASSYRLNTGELFF. CDR3 sequence (DNA): TGCGCCAGCAGCTACAGGCTGAACACCGGGGAGCTGTTTTTT.

The chain combines TRBV18 with TRBJ2-5, with D tentatively TRBD2 (6 bases). There are 16 residues in the CDR3. V dropped 2 bases and J dropped 2 bases, with 15 bases sitting between them. The germline gives CDR1 KGHSH, CDR2 LQKENI. The CDR3 nucleotides read TGTGCCAGCTCACCAGTTAGCGGCGGACTACAAGAGACCCAGTACTTC. Its protein product is CASSPVSGGLQETQYF.

This chain connects TRBV7-2 to TRBJ1-3, with 7 bases aligning to TRBD1. Germline CDR1 SGHTA, CDR2 FQGNSA. Trimming took 5 bases from V and 2 from J; bases not matched to a gene: 9. The CDR3 totals 16 residues. The CDR3 DNA reads as TGTGCCAGCAGCCCACAGGGGCCCCTCACTGGAAACACCATATATTTT. The encoded protein is CASSPQGPLTGNTIYF.

The J gene is TRBJ2-7, the V gene TRBV2, with 8 bases identical to TRBD2. The CDR3 covers 14 residues. Per germline, CDR1 SNHLY and CDR2 FYNNEI. Unmatched junction bases numbered 10, after V lost 8 bases and J lost 4 bases. Written as DNA, the CDR3 is TGTGCCAGCCGCACAGCGGGAGTTGGGTACGAGCAGTACGTC. It specifies CASRTAGVGYEQYV.